The clone carrying this TCR beta chain was observed once. These data are taken from a study of blood T cell repertoires in COVID-19. At the level of the study: The United States, Italy and Spain were the sources of the acute and convalescent COVID-19 samples. In each case, the material was cDNA or gDNA derived from T cells, B-cell-depleted T cells, or PBMCs.

Patients of the Seattle cohort, enrolled during active infection, were followed longitudinally. The CDR3 loop spans 15 amino acids. After removal of 4 bases from V and 5 bases from J, the junction contained 6 bases not matched to a gene. Looked up from germline, CDR1 is SGDLS and CDR2 is YYNGEE. Per the original data handling: Reference gene primers were amplified, and this amplification served to estimate nucleated cell counts. The table came from immunoSEQ multiplex PCR; TCRdb's copy has only in-frame clones and leaves some out. V, J and clone size are taken as reported in that table, and D and trimming were inferred from the DNA itself. Of about 440,000 clones listed, approximately 88% are singletons.

Sequenced sample: peripheral blood. This chain connects TRBV9 to TRBJ1-2; TRBD1 agrees at 12 bases. The TCR originated in a woman between 45 and 60 years old with COVID-19, enrolled during active disease. The CDR3 DNA follows: TGTGCCAGCAGCCCCCCGGGACAGGGGGCATATGGCTACACCTTC. Translated: CASSPPGQGAYGYTF.